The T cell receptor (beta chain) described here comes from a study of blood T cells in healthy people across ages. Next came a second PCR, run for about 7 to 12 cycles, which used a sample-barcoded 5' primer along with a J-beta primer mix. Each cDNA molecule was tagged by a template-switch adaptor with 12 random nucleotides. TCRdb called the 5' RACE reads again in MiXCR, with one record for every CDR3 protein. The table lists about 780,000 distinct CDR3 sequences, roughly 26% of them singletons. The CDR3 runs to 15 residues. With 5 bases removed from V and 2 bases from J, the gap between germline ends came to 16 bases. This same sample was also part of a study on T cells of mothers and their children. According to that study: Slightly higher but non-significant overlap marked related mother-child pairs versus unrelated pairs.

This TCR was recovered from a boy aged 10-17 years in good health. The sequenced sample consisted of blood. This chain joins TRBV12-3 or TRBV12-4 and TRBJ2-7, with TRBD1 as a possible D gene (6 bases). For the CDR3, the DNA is TGTGCCAGCAGTGGGAAGGACAGTCAAACCTACGAGCAGTACTTC. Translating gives CASSGKDSQTYEQYF.